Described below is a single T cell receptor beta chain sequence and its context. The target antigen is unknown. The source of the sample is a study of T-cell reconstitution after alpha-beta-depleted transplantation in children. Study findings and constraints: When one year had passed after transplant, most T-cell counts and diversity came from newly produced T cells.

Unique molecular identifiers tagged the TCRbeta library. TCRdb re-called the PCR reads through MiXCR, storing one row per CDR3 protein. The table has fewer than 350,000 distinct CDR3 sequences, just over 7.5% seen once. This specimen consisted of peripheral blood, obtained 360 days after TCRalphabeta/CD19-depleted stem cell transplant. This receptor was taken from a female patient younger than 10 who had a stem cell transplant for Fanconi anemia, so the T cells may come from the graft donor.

The CDR3 nucleotides read TGTGCCAGCGGTTTCGCCGGGTCATCTGAAGCTTTCTTT. Translation gives CASGFAGSSEAFF. V usage is TRBV11-2 and J usage is TRBJ1-1; D is undetermined. Germline CDR1 and CDR2: SGHAT and FQNNGV. The CDR3 has 13 residues. Between the trimmed V and J ends, which lost 8 bases and 6 bases, there was a span of 16 bases.